This entry features one T cell receptor (beta chain) sequence. The sample comes from a study of control samples from healthy donors and cancer patients. This CDR3 comprises 12 residues. Germline values: CDR1 GTSNPN, CDR2 SVGIG (reference sequence). V was clipped by 5 bases and J by 1 base, with 8 bases between them. Profiling relied on immunoSEQ multiplex PCR, and the TCRdb table lists in-frame clones only, not all of them. The data show 160,000 or so clones, over 90% seen once. V usage is TRBV30 and J usage is TRBJ2-5; maybe TRBD2 (6 bases). The receptor was derived from a man over 45 in good health. Sequencing was carried out using blood. The CDR3 region has the DNA TGTGCCTGGGGGCGGGGCCAAGAGACCCAGTACTTC. Its protein product is CAWGRGQETQYF.